The 6 T cell receptor beta chains reported below all come from one sample, sequenced in a study of cytomegalovirus exposure and HLA in healthy donors. PCR employed 60 Vbeta and 13 Jbeta primers. Profiling relied on immunoSEQ multiplex PCR, and the TCRdb table lists in-frame clones only, not all of them. The sample holds fewer than 150,000 clones; over 70% are singletons and the top ten take 2.8%. The source material was PBMCs. The receptors were sampled from a male donor in good health and CMV-seronegative.

The rearrangement links TRBV5-4 to TRBJ2-7; 15 bases are a match to TRBD2. The CDR3 contains 14 residues. The germline gives CDR1 SGHNT, CDR2 YYREEE (reference sequence). Trimming at V came to 4 bases and at J to 6 bases, leaving 2 bases not matched to a gene. CDR3 sequence: CASSPGLAGGEQYF. In DNA form, the CDR3 reads TGTGCCAGCAGCCCGGGACTAGCGGGGGGCGAGCAGTACTTC.

This rearrangement joins TRBV2 to TRBJ2-1; 11 bases are shared with TRBD1. Losses at the gene ends were 10 bases for V and 7 bases for J; bases not matched to a gene: 12. CDR1 and CDR2 (germline): SNHLY, FYNNEI. This CDR3 has 15 residues. The CDR3 nucleotides are TGTGCCAACCCCTTTGGGGACAGGGGGGGAAATGAGCAGTTCTTC. Its protein is CANPFGDRGGNEQFF.

The CDR3 nucleotides are TGTGCCAGCAGAAAACAGGGGCAAATCTCTGAAGCTTTCTTT. Protein: CASRKQGQISEAFF. The V call is TRBV6-5, the J call TRBJ1-1; 7 bases align to TRBD1. With 6 bases clipped from V and 6 bases from J, the junction kept 10 bases outside the gene matches. Germline CDR1 reads MNHEY; CDR2 reads SVGAGI. The length of the CDR3 is 14 residues.

This rearrangement joins TRBV11-2 to TRBJ1-1, with a possible D match to TRBD1 (5 bases). The CDR3 covers 14 residues. Germline CDR1 SGHAT, CDR2 FQNNGV. V dropped 2 bases and J dropped 3 bases, with 10 bases sitting between them. The CDR3 spells CASSLNRGDTEAFF. The CDR3 DNA follows: TGTGCCAGCAGCTTAAATCGGGGGGACACTGAAGCTTTCTTT.

J is TRBJ1-4 and V is TRBV5-6; D is undetermined. The CDR3 runs to 15 residues. The V gene lost 2 bases and the J gene lost 7 bases, with 15 bases spanning the gap. In germline, CDR1 is SGHDT, CDR2 YYEEEE. In nucleotides, the CDR3 is TGTGCCAGCAGCTTCAACCGGGTCCTCTCTGAAAAACTGTTTTTT. This sequence encodes CASSFNRVLSEKLFF.

The V and J genes are TRBV18 and TRBJ2-7; 7 positions agree with TRBD1. The CDR3 loop spans 15 amino acids. In germline, CDR1 is KGHSH, CDR2 LQKENI. Trimming cost V 3 bases and J 0 bases; bases outside gene matches: 5. The CDR3 region is CASSPGQINSYEQYF. In DNA form, the CDR3 reads TGTGCCAGCTCACCGGGACAGATTAACTCCTACGAGCAGTACTTC.